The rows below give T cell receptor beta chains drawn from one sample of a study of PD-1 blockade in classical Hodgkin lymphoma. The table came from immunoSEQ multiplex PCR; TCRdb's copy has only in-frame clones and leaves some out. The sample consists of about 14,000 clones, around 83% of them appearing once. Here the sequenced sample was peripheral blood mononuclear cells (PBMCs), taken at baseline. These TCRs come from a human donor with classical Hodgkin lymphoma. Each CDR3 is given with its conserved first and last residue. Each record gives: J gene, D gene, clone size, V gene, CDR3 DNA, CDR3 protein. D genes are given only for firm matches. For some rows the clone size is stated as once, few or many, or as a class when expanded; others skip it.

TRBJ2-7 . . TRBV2 TGTGCCAGCATCGATGGGGCGGGGCTAAGTTCCTACGAGCAGTACTTC CASIDGAGLSSYEQYF
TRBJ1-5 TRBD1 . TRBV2 TGTGCCAGCAGTGAGGAACAGGGGGATCAGCCCCAGCATTTT CASSEEQGDQPQHF
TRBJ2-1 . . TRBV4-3 TGCGCCAGCAGCCCCGACTCGGGGGGCGGTGAGCAGTTCTTC CASSPDSGGGEQFF
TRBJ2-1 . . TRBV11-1 TGTGCCAGCAGCTTAGAGGCTTTCTCCTACAATGAGCAGTTCTTC CASSLEAFSYNEQFF
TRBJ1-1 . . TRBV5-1 TGCGCCAGCAGCACGGGGGTTTTGAGCACTGAAGCTTTCTTT CASSTGVLSTEAFF
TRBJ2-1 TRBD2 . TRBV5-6 TGTGCCAGCAGCCCGATGGGCGGGAGGGCCGGCGATGAGCAGTTCTTC CASSPMGGRAGDEQFF
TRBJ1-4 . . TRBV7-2 TGTGCCAGCAGCTATTCAGCGGCAACTAATGAAAAACTGTTTTTT CASSYSAATNEKLFF
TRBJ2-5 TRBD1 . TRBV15 TGTGCCACCGGACAGGGGGCTCAAGAGACCCAGTACTTC CATGQGAQETQYF
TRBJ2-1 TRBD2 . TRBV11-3 TGTGCCAGCAGCTCGGGGACTAGCGGGAGGGCGGGGGAGCAGTTCTTC CASSSGTSGRAGEQFF
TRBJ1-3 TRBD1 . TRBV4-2 TGTGCCAGCAGCTTACAGAGGACAGGGATTGGAAACACCATATATTTT CASSLQRTGIGNTIYF
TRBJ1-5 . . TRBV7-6 TGTGCCAGCAGCTTAGGGGGCGGACAGCCCCAGCATTTT CASSLGGGQPQHF
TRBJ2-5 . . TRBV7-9 TGTGCCAGCAGCCAACTAGTCTCCCAAGAGACCCAGTACTTC CASSQLVSQETQYF
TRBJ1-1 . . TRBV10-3 TGTGCCATCAGGTCGACAGGGAACACTGAAGCTTTCTTT CAIRSTGNTEAFF
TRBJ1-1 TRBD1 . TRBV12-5 TGTGCTAGTGGTCCCGGGACAGGGGGACTTGAAGCTTTCTTT CASGPGTGGLEAFF
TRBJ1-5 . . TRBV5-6 TGTGCCAGCTCTCCGTCAGGGACCGGTCAGCCCCAGCATTTT CASSPSGTGQPQHF
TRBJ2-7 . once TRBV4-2 TGTGCCAGCAGCCAAGATAGGGGAGACGAGCAGTACTTC CASSQDRGDEQYF
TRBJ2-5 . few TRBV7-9 TGTGCCAGCAGCTTAGAAATGGGGACCCAAGAGACCCAGTACTTC CASSLEMGTQETQYF
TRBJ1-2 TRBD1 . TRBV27 TGTGCCAGCGGGATTTACGAAGGGGGCGGCTACACCTTC CASGIYEGGGYTF